Below, 2 T cell receptor beta chains from the same sample are listed, as sequenced in a study of blood T cell repertoires in COVID-19. Sequencing was performed with immunoSEQ multiplex PCR; in TCRdb, only in-frame clones are kept and a portion is missing. The sample records 70,000 to 95,000 clones, about 90% being singletons. Sequencing input: peripheral blood. Receptors originate from a human donor with active COVID-19. The donor label of this sample is uncertain.

This chain links TRBV29-1 with TRBJ2-3; 10 nucleotides line up with TRBD2. J lost 0 bases, V lost 0 bases, and 9 bases had no gene match. Germline lookup yields CDR1 SQVTM and CDR2 ANQGSEA. The CDR3 sequence is 18 residues long. In DNA, the CDR3 is TGCAGCGTTGAAGAAAGCCTAGCGGGGGCCCTTAGCACAGATACGCAGTATTTT. Encoded protein: CSVEESLAGALSTDTQYF.

J is TRBJ1-1 and V is TRBV15, with 8 bases aligning to TRBD1. The CDR3 has 15 residues. CDR1 and CDR2 (germline): LNHNV, YYDKDF (reference sequence). J gave up 1 base and V 3 bases, and 4 bases lay outside the gene matches. CDR3 sequence: CATSRGTGQNTEAFF. As DNA, the CDR3 is TGTGCCACCAGCAGGGGGACAGGACAGAACACTGAAGCTTTCTTT.